In this sample, the clone carrying this T cell receptor (beta chain) turned up a few times. What it recognizes is unknown. These data come from a study of T-cell reconstitution after alpha-beta-depleted transplantation in children. Study outcomes and limitations: T cells produced anew were the main source of T-cell counts and diversity one year after transplant.

For TCRbeta, the library was prepared with unique molecular identifiers. TCRdb processed the PCR reads anew with MiXCR; each CDR3 protein has one entry. The sample lists fewer than 700,000 distinct CDR3 sequences, over 10% occurring once. CDR1 is KGHSH and CDR2 is LQKENI in the germline V gene. The CDR3 is 15 amino acids. V shed 4 bases and J 7 bases; nucleotides not matched to a gene: 10. The sequence was obtained from a male patient younger than 18 who had a stem cell transplant for acute myeloid leukemia, so the T cells may come from the graft donor. The chain combines TRBV18 with TRBJ1-5, with TRBD1 matching 7 bases. Sequencing used PBMCs, mostly from graft donor cells, obtained 360 days after TCRalphabeta/CD19-depleted stem cell transplant. The CDR3 sequence: CASSLKQGSRQPQHF. CDR3 bases: TGTGCCAGCTCACTAAAACAGGGGTCAAGGCAGCCCCAGCATTTT.